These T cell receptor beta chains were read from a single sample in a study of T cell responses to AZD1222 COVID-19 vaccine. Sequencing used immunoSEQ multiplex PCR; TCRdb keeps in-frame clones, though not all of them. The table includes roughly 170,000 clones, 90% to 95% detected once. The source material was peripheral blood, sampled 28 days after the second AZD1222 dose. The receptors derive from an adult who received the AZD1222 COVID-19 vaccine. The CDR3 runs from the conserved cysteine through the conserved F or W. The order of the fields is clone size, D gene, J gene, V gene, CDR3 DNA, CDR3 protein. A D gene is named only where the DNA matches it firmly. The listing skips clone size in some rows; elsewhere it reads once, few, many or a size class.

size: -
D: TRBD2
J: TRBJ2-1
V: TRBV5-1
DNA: TGCGCCAGCAGGGTAACTAGCGGGAGGTCTAGCTCCTACAATGAGCAGTTCTTC
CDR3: CASRVTSGRSSSYNEQFF

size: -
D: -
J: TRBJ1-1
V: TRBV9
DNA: TGTGCCAGCAGCGAAATTCCGACAGGGAACACTGAAGCTTTCTTT
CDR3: CASSEIPTGNTEAFF

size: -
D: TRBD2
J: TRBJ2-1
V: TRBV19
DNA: TGTGCCAGCAGCGGGGTATCTTACAATGAGCAGTTCTTC
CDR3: CASSGVSYNEQFF

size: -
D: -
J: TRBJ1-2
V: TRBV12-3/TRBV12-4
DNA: TGTGCCAGCAGTTTAGGGATCAACTATGGCTACACCTTC
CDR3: CASSLGINYGYTF

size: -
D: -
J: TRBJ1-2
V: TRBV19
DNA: TGTGCCAGTAGTATATTTGACCCCAGGTCTTACTATGGCTACACCTTC
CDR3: CASSIFDPRSYYGYTF

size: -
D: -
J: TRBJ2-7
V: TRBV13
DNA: TGTGCCAGCTCCACAACCGGGGGCTGGCCTTACGAGCAGTACTTC
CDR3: CASSTTGGWPYEQYF

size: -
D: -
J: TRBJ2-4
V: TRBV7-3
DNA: TGTGCCAGCAGCCCTCCGGGCAAAAACATTCAGTACTTC
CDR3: CASSPPGKNIQYF

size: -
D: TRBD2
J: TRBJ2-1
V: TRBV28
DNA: TGTGCCAGCAGCCTACCGGGACTAGCGGGAGAGGGGAATGAGCAGTTCTTC
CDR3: CASSLPGLAGEGNEQFF

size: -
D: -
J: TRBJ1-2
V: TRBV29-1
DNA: TGCAGCGTTGAAGATCGGGAGGGGCCGGACTATGGCTACACCTTC
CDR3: CSVEDREGPDYGYTF

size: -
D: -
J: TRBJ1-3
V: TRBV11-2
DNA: TGTGCCAGCAGCTCACAGGGATCTGGAAACACCATATATTTT
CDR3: CASSSQGSGNTIYF

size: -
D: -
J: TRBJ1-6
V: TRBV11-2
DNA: TGTGCCAGCAGCTATGGGATCGGCGTGCTTAATTCACCCCTCCACTTT
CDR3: CASSYGIGVLNSPLHF

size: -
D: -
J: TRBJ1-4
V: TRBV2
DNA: TGTGCCAGCAGGAAGACAACTAATGAAAAACTGTTTTTT
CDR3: CASRKTTNEKLFF

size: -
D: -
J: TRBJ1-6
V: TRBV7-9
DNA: TGTGCCAGCAGCTTAGATCCAGGGAATTCACCCCTCCACTTT
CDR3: CASSLDPGNSPLHF

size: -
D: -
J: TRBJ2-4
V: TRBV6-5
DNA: TGTGCCAGCAGTTATGGAAGGGCGGCCAAAAACATTCAGTACTTC
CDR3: CASSYGRAAKNIQYF

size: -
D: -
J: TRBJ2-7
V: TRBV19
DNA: TGTGCCAGTAGTATCGGTCTAGGTCCCTACGAGCAGTACTTC
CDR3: CASSIGLGPYEQYF

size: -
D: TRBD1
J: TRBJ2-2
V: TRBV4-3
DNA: TGCGCCAGCAGCCGTCAGACAGGGGTCTACACCGGGGAGCTGTTTTTT
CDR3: CASSRQTGVYTGELFF

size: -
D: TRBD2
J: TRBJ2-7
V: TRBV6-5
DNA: TGTGCCAGCAGAGGACTAGCCCACGAGCAGTACTTC
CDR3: CASRGLAHEQYF

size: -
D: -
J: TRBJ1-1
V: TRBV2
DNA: TGTGCCAGCAGTGTTACCGAAAGGACTGAAGCTTTCTTT
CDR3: CASSVTERTEAFF

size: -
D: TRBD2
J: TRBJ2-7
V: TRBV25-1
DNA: TGTGCCAGCAGTGAAGGGGGGACTACCAGGTACGAGCAGTACTTC
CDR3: CASSEGGTTRYEQYF

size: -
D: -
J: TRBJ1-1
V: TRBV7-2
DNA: TGTGCCAGCAGCTTAGCGGGCAGACTCACTGAAGCTTTCTTT
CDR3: CASSLAGRLTEAFF

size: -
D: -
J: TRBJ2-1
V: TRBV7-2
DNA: TGTGCCAGCAGCTTCTCGGGGCGGGAGCAGTTCTTC
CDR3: CASSFSGREQFF

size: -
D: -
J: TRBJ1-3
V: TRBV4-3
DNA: TGCGCCAGCAGCACAACGGGGGGCTCTGGAAACACCATATATTTT
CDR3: CASSTTGGSGNTIYF

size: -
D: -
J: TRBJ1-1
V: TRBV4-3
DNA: TGCGCCAGCAGCCAAGATGCATCGGCTGAAGCTTTCTTT
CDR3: CASSQDASAEAFF

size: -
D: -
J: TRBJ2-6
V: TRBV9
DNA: TGTGCCAGCAGCGTACGGGACATCTCTGGGGCCAACGTCCTGACTTTC
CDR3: CASSVRDISGANVLTF

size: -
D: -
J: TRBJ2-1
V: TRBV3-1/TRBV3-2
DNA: TGTGCCAGCAGCCAAACCCGGGACCGCTACAATGAGCAGTTCTTC
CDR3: CASSQTRDRYNEQFF

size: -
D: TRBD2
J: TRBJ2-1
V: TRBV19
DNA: TGTGCCAGTAGTATGGTGGGGCTAGCGGGCAATGAGCAGTTCTTC
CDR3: CASSMVGLAGNEQFF

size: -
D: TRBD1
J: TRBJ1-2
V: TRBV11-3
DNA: TGTGCCAGCGCTCGGGGACAGCTGTTTAACTATGGCTACACCTTC
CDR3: CASARGQLFNYGYTF

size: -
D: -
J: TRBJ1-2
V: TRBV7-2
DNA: TGTGCCAGCAGCTTAGATGGGCCGGGCAAATATGGCTACACCTTC
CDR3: CASSLDGPGKYGYTF

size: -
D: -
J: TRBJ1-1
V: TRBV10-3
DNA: TGTGCCATCAGTGACCAAGGGGCGAACACTGAAGCTTTCTTT
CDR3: CAISDQGANTEAFF

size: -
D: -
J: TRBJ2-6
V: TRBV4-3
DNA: TGCGCCAGCAGCCAGACGGGGACGGCCTCTGGGGCCAACGTCCTGACTTTC
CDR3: CASSQTGTASGANVLTF

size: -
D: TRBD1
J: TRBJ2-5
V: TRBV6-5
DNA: TGTGCCAGCGTAAGAAGAGCAGGGGGAAAGACCCAGTACTTC
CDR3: CASVRRAGGKTQYF

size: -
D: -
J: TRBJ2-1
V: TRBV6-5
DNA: TGTGCCAGCAGCTCCGGCTACTTTACGGATGAGCAGTTCTTC
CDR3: CASSSGYFTDEQFF

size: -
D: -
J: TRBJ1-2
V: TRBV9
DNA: TGTGCCAGCAGCCCACCGACGGGAGACGGATATGGCTACACCTTC
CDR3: CASSPPTGDGYGYTF

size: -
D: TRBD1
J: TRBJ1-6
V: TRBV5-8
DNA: TGTGCCAGCAGCGCGAGAACCGGGACAGAGTATAATTCACCCCTCCACTTT
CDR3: CASSARTGTEYNSPLHF

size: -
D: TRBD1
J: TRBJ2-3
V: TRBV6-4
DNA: TGTGCCAGCAGTTCCGGGACAGGGCACACAGATACGCAGTATTTT
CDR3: CASSSGTGHTDTQYF

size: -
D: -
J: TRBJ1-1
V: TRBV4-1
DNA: TGCGCCAGCAGCCAGAAACGCGGCGGGAGCACTGAAGCTTTCTTT
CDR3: CASSQKRGGSTEAFF

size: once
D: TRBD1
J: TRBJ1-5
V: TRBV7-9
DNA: TGTGCCAGCAGCTTAGATGGCAGGGGGGGCAATCAGCCCCAGCATTTT
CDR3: CASSLDGRGGNQPQHF

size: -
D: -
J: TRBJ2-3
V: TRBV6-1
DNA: TGTGCCAGCAGTGAAAGACCCAGCACAGATACGCAGTATTTT
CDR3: CASSERPSTDTQYF

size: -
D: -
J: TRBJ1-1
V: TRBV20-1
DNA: TGCAGTGCTAGGACGCACACTGAAGCTTTCTTT
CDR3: CSARTHTEAFF

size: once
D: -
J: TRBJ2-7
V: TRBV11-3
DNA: TGTGCCAGCAGCTTAGCCCACGGCGGCTACGAGCAGTACTTC
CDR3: CASSLAHGGYEQYF

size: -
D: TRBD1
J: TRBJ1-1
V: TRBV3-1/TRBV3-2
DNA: TGTGCCAGCAGCCCGGGACAGGGGGCGGCCGAAGCTTTCTTT
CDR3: CASSPGQGAAEAFF

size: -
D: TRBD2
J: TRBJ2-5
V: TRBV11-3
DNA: TGTGCCAGCAGCTTAGACGATCAAAATCTAGCGGGGAGGCAAGAGACCCAGTACTTC
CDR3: CASSLDDQNLAGRQETQYF

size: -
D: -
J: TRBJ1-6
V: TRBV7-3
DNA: TGTGCCAGCAGCTCGAACCCTAATTCACCCCTCCACTTT
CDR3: CASSSNPNSPLHF

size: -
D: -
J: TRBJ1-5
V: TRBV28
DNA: TGTGCCAGCAGTTCCCGAGGGTCCCAGCATTTT
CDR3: CASSSRGSQHF

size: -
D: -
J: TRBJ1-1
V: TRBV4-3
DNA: TGCGCCAGCAGCCAAGATAGAGGACAATCGACTGAAGCTTTCTTT
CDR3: CASSQDRGQSTEAFF

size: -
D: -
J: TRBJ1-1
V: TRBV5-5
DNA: TGTGCCAGCAGCCAGTTCACTGAAGCTTTCTTT
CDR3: CASSQFTEAFF

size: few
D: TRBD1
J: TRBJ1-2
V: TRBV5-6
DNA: TGTGCCAGCGGCCCATGGCCTCAACAGGGGCTCTATGGCTACACCTTC
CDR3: CASGPWPQQGLYGYTF

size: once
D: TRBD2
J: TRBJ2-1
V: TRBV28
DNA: TGTGCCAGCATTTCGGGGAGGGCAGGAAATGAGCAGTTCTTC
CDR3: CASISGRAGNEQFF

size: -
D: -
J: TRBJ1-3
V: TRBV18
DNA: TGTGCCAGCTCGACAGACGGAAACACCATATATTTT
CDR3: CASSTDGNTIYF

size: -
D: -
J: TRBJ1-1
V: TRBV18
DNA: TGTGCCAGCAGCGGCGGGGCTCACAGGGACACTGAAGCTTTCTTT
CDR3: CASSGGAHRDTEAFF